This passage covers 4 T cell receptor beta chains from one sample sequenced in a study of cytomegalovirus exposure and HLA in healthy donors. A multiplex PCR was run with 60 Vbeta primers and 13 Jbeta primers. Sequencing used immunoSEQ multiplex PCR; TCRdb keeps in-frame clones, though not all of them. The profile shows over 200,000 clones, around 73% of them singletons. Specimen: PBMCs. The receptors shown here come from a male donor in good health and CMV-seronegative.

The CDR3 nucleotides are TGTGCCACTACGGTGGGGGGGGTGGATGAGCAGTTCTTC. As protein: CATTVGGVDEQFF. V and J are TRBV19 and TRBJ2-1; 7 bases are a match to TRBD2. The germline CDR1 and CDR2 sequences are LNHDA and SQIVND (reference sequence). The V gene end was trimmed by 10 bases and the J gene end by 8 bases; junction bases not matched to a gene: 11. This CDR3 has 13 residues.

The CDR3 coding sequence is TGTGCCAGCAGCCACGGACAGGGGACTAGCACAGATACGCAGTATTTT. Protein: CASSHGQGTSTDTQYF. V is TRBV13 and J is TRBJ2-3; TRBD1 matches 9 bases. CDR3 length: 16 residues. Germline lookup yields CDR1 PRHDT and CDR2 FYEKMQ (reference sequence). Unmatched junction bases numbered 6, after V lost 5 bases and J lost 0 bases.

J is TRBJ2-1 and V is TRBV19, with 11 bases identical to TRBD2. V trimming: 7 bases; J trimming: 4 bases; junction bases outside the gene matches: 3. CDR1 is LNHDA, CDR2 SQIVND, per germline (reference sequence). This CDR3 is 14 amino acids long. CDR3 loop: CASIPSGRYNEQFF. The CDR3 nucleotides read TGTGCCAGTATCCCTAGCGGGAGGTACAATGAGCAGTTCTTC. The full variable domain, completed using reference TRBV19 and TRBJ2-1, is DGGITQSPKYLFRKEGQNVTLSCEQNLNHDAMYWYRQDPGQGLRLIYYSQIVNDFQKGDIAEGYSVSREKKESFPLTVTSAQKNPTAFYLCASIPSGRYNEQFFGPGTRLTVL.

J is TRBJ2-1 and V is TRBV4-2; possibly TRBD2 for D (5 bases). Germline CDR1 LGHNA, CDR2 YNFKEQ. This CDR3 has 16 amino acids. V shed 3 bases and J shed 2 bases, with 14 bases lying between them. CDR3 DNA sequence: TGTGCCAGCAGCCACCCTGAGGGAGCCCCCTACAATGAGCAGTTCTTC. The encoded protein is CASSHPEGAPYNEQFF.